The rows below give T cell receptor beta chains drawn from one sample of a study of cytomegalovirus exposure and HLA in healthy donors. The protocol was immunoSEQ multiplex PCR, while the TCRdb copy is restricted to in-frame clones and leaves out a portion. The sample carries around 100,000 clones, around 78% recorded once. The specimen sequenced was PBMCs. The source of these receptors is a man aged 35-49 years in good health and CMV-seronegative. Each CDR3 is given with its conserved first and last residue. Each record gives: V gene, clone size, D gene, J gene, CDR3 DNA, CDR3 protein. D genes are given only for firm matches. Size tells how often a clone was seen (once, few, many) or the class of an expanded clone, and some rows leave it out.

>TRBV7-3|-|TRBD1|TRBJ1-3
TGTGCCAGCAGCTTATGGGGGTCCGGGACAGGGAATCTCTCTGGAAACACCATATATTTT
CASSLWGSGTGNLSGNTIYF
>TRBV5-1|few|TRBD1|TRBJ2-7
TGCGCCAGCAGCTTCCTGGGACAGAGATTCTCCTACGAGCAGTACTTC
CASSFLGQRFSYEQYF
>TRBV5-1|-|TRBD2|TRBJ2-2
TGCGCCAGCAGGGCTTTAGCGGGAACCGGGGAGCTGTTTTTT
CASRALAGTGELFF
>TRBV7-8|-|-|TRBJ1-6
TGTGCCAGCAGCTTAGGGTCTGGGGAGTCACCCCTCCACTTT
CASSLGSGESPLHF
>TRBV11-2|-|-|TRBJ1-6
TGTGCCAGCAGCTTAGAGGCAGGGTCGGTAGTCTCACCCCTCCACTTT
CASSLEAGSVVSPLHF
>TRBV19|-|TRBD2|TRBJ2-1
TGTGCCAGTAGGGCCCGGACTAGCGGGGGCAATGAGCAGTTCTTC
CASRARTSGGNEQFF
>TRBV7-9|-|TRBD1|TRBJ2-7
TGTGCCAGCAGCCTAGGGACAGGCCCCTCTTACGAGCAGTACTTC
CASSLGTGPSYEQYF
>TRBV6-1|-|TRBD1|TRBJ2-1
TGTGCCAGCAAGGACAGGGGCAATGAGCAGTTCTTC
CASKDRGNEQFF
>TRBV7-6|-|-|TRBJ1-1
TGTGCCAGCAGCCCGATTTACAGGACCACTGAAGCTTTCTTT
CASSPIYRTTEAFF
>TRBV7-3|-|-|TRBJ1-1
TGTGCCAGCAGCTTGGGGGGGGGCGGGAACACTGAAGCTTTCTTT
CASSLGGGGNTEAFF
>TRBV11-1|-|TRBD2|TRBJ2-5
TGTGCCAGCAGGCCCGAGGGAGGGCACCAGGAGACCCAGTACTTC
CASRPEGGHQETQYF
>TRBV5-5|-|-|TRBJ1-2
TGTGCCAGCAGCTTGTTGGTCCGGGAGGGGAGGGATGGCTACACCTTC
CASSLLVREGRDGYTF
>TRBV2|-|TRBD1|TRBJ2-7
TGTGCCAGCAGATTCGGACAGGGTCACGAGCAGTACTTC
CASRFGQGHEQYF
>TRBV4-2|-|-|TRBJ2-1
TGTGCCAGCAGCCGGGGGGGCAAGGATGAGCAGTTCTTC
CASSRGGKDEQFF
>TRBV11-2|-|-|TRBJ2-2
TGTGCCAGCAGCTCCTTGTTCACCGGGGAGCTGTTTTTT
CASSSLFTGELFF
>TRBV5-1|once|-|TRBJ1-2
TGCGCCAGCAGCTTGGAGGCAGGGGCCCCTACACCTAACTATGGCTACACCTTC
CASSLEAGAPTPNYGYTF
>TRBV5-6|-|TRBD1|TRBJ1-5
TGTGCCAGCAGCCGAAATGACAGGGGGTCCAATCAGCCCCAGCATTTT
CASSRNDRGSNQPQHF
>TRBV7-9|few|-|TRBJ2-7
TGTTCCAGCAGCTACATACTACAGGGTCGGTTCGCCTACGAGCAGTACTTC
CSSSYILQGRFAYEQYF
>TRBV18|-|-|TRBJ1-3
TGTGCCAGCTCACCAGCGGGGGTCGCTGGAAACACCATATATTTT
CASSPAGVAGNTIYF
>TRBV2|few|-|TRBJ1-5
TGTGCCAGCAGATCGACGGGCGGAGGGGGCAATCAGCCCCAGCATTTT
CASRSTGGGGNQPQHF
>TRBV7-3|-|TRBD1|TRBJ2-1
TGTGCCAGCAGCCCCTGGACAGGGGGCAGAAAGGAGCAGTTCTTC
CASSPWTGGRKEQFF
>TRBV7-9|few|TRBD1|TRBJ2-7
TGTGCCAGCAGCTTAGGAGGGGGCGCGAACGAGCAGTACTTC
CASSLGGGANEQYF
>TRBV15|once|-|TRBJ2-7
TGTGCCACCAGCAGAGCGGACAATCACGAGCAGTACTTC
CATSRADNHEQYF
>TRBV9|few|TRBD2|TRBJ2-1
TGTGCCAGCAGCTCTAGCGGGGGGGCCAGCAATGAGCAGTTCTTC
CASSSSGGASNEQFF
>TRBV2|once|-|TRBJ2-7
TGTGCCAGCAGTGCGCGGAACTACGAGCAGTACTTC
CASSARNYEQYF
>TRBV7-7|-|-|TRBJ1-4
TGTGCTAGCAGCCCCGATGGGGGCGGAGGCGAAAAACTGTTTTTT
CASSPDGGGGEKLFF
>TRBV11-2|-|TRBD2|TRBJ2-3
TGTGCCAGCAGCCACGACCCCCGGGGGGATGTAGAACCAGATACGCAGTATTTT
CASSHDPRGDVEPDTQYF
>TRBV19|-|TRBD1|TRBJ2-3
TGTGCCAGTAGTATTAGAGCCAGGGGGCTCACAGATACGCAGTATTTT
CASSIRARGLTDTQYF
>TRBV29-1|-|TRBD1|TRBJ1-1
TGCAGCGTTGGGACAGGGAGGGACACTGAAGCTTTCTTT
CSVGTGRDTEAFF
>TRBV5-1|-|-|TRBJ1-1
TGCGCCAGCAGCTTCATGGGAGGGACTGAAGCTTTCTTT
CASSFMGGTEAFF
>TRBV19|-|TRBD1|TRBJ1-4
TGTGCCAGTAGACCGGACAGGGCGGACGAAAAACTGTTTTTT
CASRPDRADEKLFF
>TRBV6-6|-|-|TRBJ1-2
TGTGCCAGCAGCCCGAGGACAGCTTCCTATGGCTACACCTTC
CASSPRTASYGYTF
>TRBV18|-|TRBD1|TRBJ2-5
TGTGCCAGCTCACCGATGGACAGGGAGGAGACCCAGTACTTC
CASSPMDREETQYF
>TRBV6-4|-|-|TRBJ1-1
TGTGCCAGCAGTGAACAGTGGAACACTGAAGCTTTCTTT
CASSEQWNTEAFF
>TRBV11-2|-|TRBD2|TRBJ2-7
TGTGCCAGCAGCTTCCTGACTAGCGGGGGGGCTTACGAGCAGTACTTC
CASSFLTSGGAYEQYF
>TRBV5-1|-|-|TRBJ2-3
TGCGCCAGCAGCTTGGGGCTAGTTGCGGCATCTAGCACAGATACGCAGTATTTT
CASSLGLVAASSTDTQYF